This TCR beta chain originates from a study of T-cell memory formation after mild COVID-19 (dated by TCRdb to the early 2020s). With regard to the full study: Most TCR sequence clusters were specific to one of the two donors. Longitudinal TCRalpha and TCRbeta repertoire sequencing tracked T-cell clones expanding and contracting after mild COVID-19 in a couple of donors. Two young, previously healthy adult volunteers made up the cohort, one male and one female. Broad study findings and their caveats: SARS-CoV-2 specificity was not confirmed for the second-wave clones peaking on day 37. The study covered only a couple of mild cases, and larger cohorts including severe cases with pre-infection samples were considered necessary. Some responding clones were detected in pre-infection memory, which suggested that pre-existing cross-reactive memory T cells had joined the SARS-CoV-2 response. Contracting CD4+ clones were located mainly in the CM and EM memory subsets, whereas CD8+ clones were found to be enriched in EMRA. Clones contracting from day 15 to 85 had balanced CD4/CD8 phenotypes, while a second wave expanding from day 15 to 37 was biased towards CD4+.

PBMCs were isolated by Ficoll-Paque density gradient centrifugation. Between the V and J ends, shortened by 5 bases and 2 bases respectively, the junction contains 20 bases. Taken from cysteine to phenylalanine, the CDR3 has 18 residues. The entry retains the CDR3 DNA only, 54 bases that are in frame from base 1. For CDR1 and CDR2, the germline V gene lists SGHRS and YFSETQ. This clonotype was observed at least ten times. Its antigen remains unidentified. Qualities for individual bases were not recorded, and no much larger clone is one base off. Reads for this sample came from an Illumina NovaSeq 6000. cDNA libraries for TCRalpha and TCRbeta were prepared by 5'RACE using constant-segment primers, with sample barcodes and unique molecular identifiers added. RNA was extracted from every sample with Trizol reagent. Libraries were amplified in two PCR steps, with a second sample barcode and Illumina TruSeq adapters added in the second step. Libraries were sequenced on an Illumina NovaSeq with 2 x 150 bp paired-end reads. For the original study's pipeline: Demultiplexing of reads and collapsing into UMI-guided consensus sequences were performed with migec v1.2.7. With mixcr v2.1.11, UMI consensuses were aligned to TRA and TRB V and J templates and assembled into clonotypes. Clonotypes were classified as expanded or contracted when called significant by both edgeR and NoisET, with noise models trained on biological replicates. edgeR calls used a false discovery rate-adjusted p below 0.01 and a log2 fold-change threshold of 1. As an exploratory analysis of dynamics, PCA with hierarchical clustering was applied to max-normalized trajectories of the 1000 most abundant clonotypes. The CD4 or CD8 phenotype of responding clones was assigned using the separately sequenced CD4+ and CD8+ repertoires. The public reads were reprocessed in TCRdb via fastp at Q25 and MiXCR, keeping in-frame beta chains. CDR3 protein sequences are deduplicated, and each keeps its most common genes and DNA. TCRdb, rather than the study authors, made the V and J calls. This sample is represented by around 450,000 distinct CDR3 sequences; about 19% of them were singletons. Of the sample, around 9.2% is held by the ten largest clones.

This chain joins TRBV5-1 to TRBJ2-6; perhaps TRBD1 is the D gene, with 6 bases matching. Sequences were obtained from PBMCs or a T cell subset sorted from them (not recorded which). The TCR was taken from an adult woman who had mild COVID-19 (a few samples of this study predate the infection). The sample titles of this study are shuffled in the database, so cell type and time point are left out; the donor was told from shared clones. The CDR3 protein is CASRDSARPKTGANVLTF. The nucleotides read TGCGCCAGCAGGGACAGCGCCAGACCTAAAACTGGGGCCAACGTCCTGACTTTC.